What follows are 12 T cell receptor beta chains derived from one specimen sequenced in a study of blood T cell repertoires in COVID-19. The protocol was immunoSEQ multiplex PCR, while the TCRdb copy is restricted to in-frame clones and leaves out a portion. The profile covers a few hundred thousand clones, with around 88% appearing a single time and 1.5% to 2% taken by the ten largest. The sequenced material came from peripheral blood. The receptors derive from a young woman with COVID-19, enrolled during active disease.

The chain carries TRBV5-6 and TRBJ2-7; 11 nucleotides align to TRBD2. The CDR3 covers 15 residues. With V trimmed by 1 base and J by 4 bases, 4 bases remained unmatched. Germline CDR1 is SGHDT and CDR2 is YYEEEE. CDR3 loop: CASSLSTSGGYEQYF. In nucleotides, the CDR3 is TGTGCCAGCAGCTTGTCTACTAGCGGGGGTTACGAGCAGTACTTC.

This clone was detected only once. This specimen includes other DNA sequences encoding the same CDR3. The CDR3 sequence: CASSPRDNEQFF. CDR3 coding DNA: TGTGCCAGCAGCCCGAGGGACAATGAGCAGTTCTTC. The V call is TRBV11-3, the J call TRBJ2-1; tentative D call: TRBD2 (5 bases). The CDR3 runs 12 residues. Germline V gene data show CDR1 as SGHNT and CDR2 as YENEEA. The germline V and J ends were trimmed by 5 bases and 5 bases, with 7 bases remaining between them.

The chain uses TRBV5-1 and TRBJ2-1; TRBD1 agrees at 9 bases. Looked up from germline, CDR1 is SGHRS and CDR2 is YFSETQ. Trimming removed 4 bases from V and 9 bases from J; junction bases left unmatched: 14. CDR3 length: 16 amino acids. The CDR3 region is CASSPEAGTGFSEQFF. The DNA of the CDR3 is TGCGCCAGCAGCCCCGAGGCCGGGACAGGGTTCTCTGAGCAGTTCTTC.

This sequence joins TRBV15 and TRBJ1-2, with D perhaps TRBD1 (6 bases). The CDR3 is made up of 15 amino acids. Germline V lookup: CDR1 LNHNV, CDR2 YYDKDF (reference sequence). The V end was cut by 0 bases, the J end by 5 bases, with 13 bases between. DNA of the CDR3: TGTGCCACCAGCAGAGATCCGGGGACAAGGTATGGCTACACCTTC. Translation gives CATSRDPGTRYGYTF.

This clone has a single count. The DNA of the CDR3 is TGTGCCACCTCCAGGGGAGTGGGCACTGAAGCTTTCTTT. It is translated as CATSRGVGTEAFF. The V gene is TRBV7-3, the J gene TRBJ1-1; TRBD1 might be the D (6 bases). Germline assignment: CDR1 SGHTA and CDR2 FQGTGA. The CDR3 is made up of 13 amino acids. Trimming removed 10 bases at V and 4 bases at J, with 16 bases between.

This chain uses TRBV5-1 with TRBJ2-7; 8 bases map to TRBD1. J gave up 5 bases and V 0 bases, and 4 bases lay outside the gene matches. Germline V CDR1 and CDR2: SGHRS, YFSETQ. The CDR3 is 14 amino acids. The CDR3 loop reads CASSLGAGGNEQYF. In DNA, the CDR3 is TGCGCCAGCAGCTTGGGTGCAGGGGGCAACGAGCAGTACTTC.

This clone was detected only a few times. The chain is built from TRBV11-3 and TRBJ2-7, with D hard to call. V lost 2 bases and J lost 2, with 10 bases in between. The CDR3 consists of 14 residues. CDR1 is SGHNT, CDR2 YENEEA, per germline. CDR3 in DNA: TGTGCCAGCAGCTTAATAATGGCGGCCTACGAGCAGTACGTC. It encodes CASSLIMAAYEQYV.

The chain carries TRBV24-1 and TRBJ1-2; D is possibly TRBD1 (6 bases). CDR1 and CDR2 from the germline V gene are KGHDR and SFDVKD. Trimming pared 2 bases from V and 7 bases from J, leaving 10 bases between. The CDR3 spans 13 residues. The CDR3 here is CATSDWGGSGYTF. The DNA of the CDR3 is TGTGCCACCAGTGATTGGGGGGGCTCTGGCTACACCTTC.

The rearrangement links TRBV28 to TRBJ2-7; no clear D. Between the trimmed V and J ends, which lost 5 bases and 7 bases, there was a span of 15 bases. Germline V gene lookup returns CDR1 MDHEN and CDR2 SYDVKM. This CDR3 has 13 amino acids. The CDR3 nucleotides read TGTGCCAGCAGTCCCCGGCGTACGCGGGAGCAGTACGTC. It yields the protein CASSPRRTREQYV.

The V and J genes are TRBV5-4 and TRBJ1-2; D uncertain. This CDR3 contains 16 residues. V lost 3 bases to trimming and J lost 7 bases, with 22 bases between them. Germline V gene data show CDR1 as SGHNT and CDR2 as YYREEE (reference sequence). CDR3 DNA sequence: TGTGCCAGCAGCTCGGGGTTTACCCGGGGATATGGTGGCTACACCTTC. Its protein product is CASSSGFTRGYGGYTF.

The CDR3 reads CAWIRGFRSGTGELFF. The CDR3 DNA reads TGTGCCTGGATCAGGGGATTTAGATCAGGCACCGGGGAGCTGTTTTTT. The V gene is TRBV30, the J gene TRBJ2-2; perhaps TRBD1 as D (6 bases). The V and J ends lost 4 bases and 4 bases respectively, with 19 bases between them. The CDR3 length is 16 residues. Germline V CDR1 and CDR2: GTSNPN, SVGIG (reference sequence).

The V and J genes are TRBV5-4 and TRBJ1-2; 8 bases are shared with TRBD1. In germline, CDR1 is SGHNT, CDR2 YYREEE (reference sequence). The J segment lost 8 bases and the V segment lost 5 bases, leaving 8 bases of the junction unmatched. The CDR3 is made up of 13 amino acids. CDR3 nucleotides: TGTGCCAGCAGGCCGACAGGGGTGACGGGCTACACCTTC. Residues: CASRPTGVTGYTF.